This T cell receptor (beta chain) comes out of a study of patients and donors after allogeneic stem cell transplantation. TCRdb passed the RT-PCR reads through MiXCR, listing each CDR3 protein once. The sample carries a few hundred thousand distinct CDR3 sequences, roughly two fifths recorded once. Germline-derived CDR1 and CDR2 are SGHVS and FNYEAQ. The CDR3 covers 16 residues. The V gene end was trimmed by 5 bases and the J gene end by 9 bases; junction bases not matched to a gene: 14. This chain uses TRBV7-6 with TRBJ2-1; the match to TRBD2 covers 9 bases. Input material: blood, either unsorted or a sorted T cell fraction (not recorded which). This clonotype originated in a human donor who was either an allogeneic HSCT recipient or a stem cell or donor lymphocyte infusion donor (not recorded which). It is not recorded whose cells these are; they may come from a transplant donor. DNA of the CDR3: TGTGCCAGCAGCCAAGCCGGGTCTAGCGGGGTTGGTGAGCAGTTCTTC. This gives the protein CASSQAGSSGVGEQFF.